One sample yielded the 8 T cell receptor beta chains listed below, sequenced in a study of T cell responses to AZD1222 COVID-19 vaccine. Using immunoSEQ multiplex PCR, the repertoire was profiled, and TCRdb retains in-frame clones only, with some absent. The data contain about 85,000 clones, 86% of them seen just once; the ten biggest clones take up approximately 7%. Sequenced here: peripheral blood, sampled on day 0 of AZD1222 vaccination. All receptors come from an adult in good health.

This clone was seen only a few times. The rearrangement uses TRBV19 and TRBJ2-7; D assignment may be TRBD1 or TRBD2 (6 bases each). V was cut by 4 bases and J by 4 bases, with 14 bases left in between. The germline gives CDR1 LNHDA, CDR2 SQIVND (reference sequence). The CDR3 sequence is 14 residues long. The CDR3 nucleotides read TGTGCCAGTAGTACGACAGGAGGGAGTTACGAGCAGTACTTC. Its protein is CASSTTGGSYEQYF.

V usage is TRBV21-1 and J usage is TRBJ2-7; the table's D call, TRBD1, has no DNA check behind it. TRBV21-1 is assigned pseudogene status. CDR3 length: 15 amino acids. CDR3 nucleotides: TGTGCCAGCAGCCCGAATCCGGCAGGGCCCTACGAGCAGTACTTC. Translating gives CASSPNPAGPYEQYF.

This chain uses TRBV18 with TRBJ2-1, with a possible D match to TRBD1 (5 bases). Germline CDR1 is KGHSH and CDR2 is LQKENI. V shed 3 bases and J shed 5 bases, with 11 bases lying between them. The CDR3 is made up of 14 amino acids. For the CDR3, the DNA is TGTGCCAGCTCACCGGGCTCACAGGACAATGAGCAGTTCTTC. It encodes CASSPGSQDNEQFF.

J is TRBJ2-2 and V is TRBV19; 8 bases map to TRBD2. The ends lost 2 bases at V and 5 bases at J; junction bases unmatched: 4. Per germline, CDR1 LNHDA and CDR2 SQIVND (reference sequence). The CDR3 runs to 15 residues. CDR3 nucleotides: TGTGCCAGTAGTATAAGCACTAGCGGAACCGGGGAGCTGTTTTTT. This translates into CASSISTSGTGELFF.

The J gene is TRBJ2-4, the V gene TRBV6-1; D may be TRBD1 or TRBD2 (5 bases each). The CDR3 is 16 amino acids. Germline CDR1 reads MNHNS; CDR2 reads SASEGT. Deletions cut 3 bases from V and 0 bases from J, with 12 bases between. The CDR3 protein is CASSDREKVAKNIQYF. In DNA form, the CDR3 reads TGTGCCAGCAGTGACAGGGAGAAAGTAGCCAAAAACATTCAGTACTTC.

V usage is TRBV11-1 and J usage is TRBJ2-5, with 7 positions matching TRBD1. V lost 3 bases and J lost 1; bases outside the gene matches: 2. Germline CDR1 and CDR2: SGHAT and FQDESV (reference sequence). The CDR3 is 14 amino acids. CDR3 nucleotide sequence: TGTGCCAGCAGCTTCCGGGACAGCCAAGAGACCCAGTACTTC. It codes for CASSFRDSQETQYF.

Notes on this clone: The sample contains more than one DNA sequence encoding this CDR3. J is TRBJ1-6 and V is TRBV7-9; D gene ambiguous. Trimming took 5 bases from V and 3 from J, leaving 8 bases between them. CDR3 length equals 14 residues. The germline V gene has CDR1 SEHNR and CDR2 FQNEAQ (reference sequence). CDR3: CASSLDSYNSPLHF. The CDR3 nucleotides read TGTGCCAGCAGCCTGGATAGCTATAATTCACCCCTCCACTTT.

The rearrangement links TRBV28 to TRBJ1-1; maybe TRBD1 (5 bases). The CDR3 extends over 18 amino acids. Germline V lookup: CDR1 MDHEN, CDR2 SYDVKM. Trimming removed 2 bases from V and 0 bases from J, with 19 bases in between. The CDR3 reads CASSLVVGGRKMNTEAFF. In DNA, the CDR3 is TGTGCCAGCAGTTTAGTTGTCGGGGGACGAAAAATGAACACTGAAGCTTTCTTT.